This TCR beta chain appears in the sequencing data of a study of blood T cell repertoires in COVID-19. Sequencing used immunoSEQ multiplex PCR; TCRdb keeps in-frame clones, though not all of them. The sample consists of approximately 290,000 clones, 90% of them appearing once. The length of the CDR3 is 16 residues. V lost 1 base to trimming and J lost 0 bases; unmatched junction nucleotides: 3. Germline V gene lookup returns CDR1 LGHNA and CDR2 YNFKEQ. The TCR originated in a woman aged 30 to 39 who had recovered from COVID-19. The chain links TRBV4-2 to TRBJ2-1, with TRBD2 matching over 7 bases. The specimen sequenced was PBMCs or T cells enriched from blood (not recorded which). Here the CDR3 reads CASSQAPSGSYNEQFF. The CDR3 DNA reads TGTGCCAGCAGCCAAGCCCCTAGCGGCTCCTACAATGAGCAGTTCTTC.